This TCR beta chain was identified during a study of tumor-infiltrating lymphocytes in oesophageal squamous cell carcinoma. MiXCR was run by TCRdb on the PCR reads, yielding one entry per CDR3 protein. Of approximately 12,000 distinct CDR3 sequences in the sample, around 53% are singletons; the top ten hold 35%. The germline V gene encodes CDR1 SGHAT and CDR2 FQDESV (reference sequence). The length of the CDR3 is 16 residues. The sequenced sample consisted of esophageal tumor tissue. The chain joins TRBV11-1 to TRBJ2-1, with TRBD1 identical over 8 bases. TRBJ2-5 explains the end of the DNA better; the J call may be wrong. The sequence derives from a male donor with esophageal squamous cell carcinoma. CDR3 protein: CASSLEGRGLLETQYF. CDR3 nucleotides: TGTGCCAGCAGCTTAGAGGGCAGGGGGCTTTTGGAGACCCAGTACTTC.